This is a list of T cell receptor beta chains from one sample in a study of spatial heterogeneity in lung cancer. TCRdb re-called the 5' RACE reads through MiXCR, storing one row per CDR3 protein. The sample includes some 47,000 distinct CDR3 sequences, approximately 7% of them seen just once. The sequencing here drew on PBMCs, taken at surgery. These receptor sequences come from a female donor with early-stage non-small cell lung cancer. Each CDR3 is given with its conserved first and last residue. The D gene is left open where the match is weak. Only part of the rows carry a size: once, few, many, or a class if the clone is expanded.

>TRBJ2-7|many|-|TRBV28
CASRDSSAYEQYF
TGTGCCAGCCGGGACTCGTCAGCCTACGAGCAGTACTTC
>TRBJ2-7|many|-|TRBV7-2
CASSLIGTTDYEQYF
TGTGCCAGCAGCTTAATCGGGACAACGGACTACGAGCAGTACTTC
>TRBJ2-2|many|-|TRBV19
CASSMLDSRNGELFF
TGTGCCAGTAGTATGCTAGACTCGAGGAACGGGGAGCTGTTTTTT
>TRBJ2-3|many|TRBD2|TRBV19
CASRTLAGGKDTQYF
TGTGCCAGTAGGACCCTAGCGGGGGGCAAAGATACGCAGTATTTT
>TRBJ2-2|many|-|TRBV5-1
CASSSERRVNTGELFF
TGCGCCAGCAGCTCCGAGAGGCGGGTGAACACCGGGGAGCTGTTTTTT
>TRBJ2-7|many|-|TRBV7-2
CASSLATGSYEQYF
TGTGCCAGCAGCTTGGCTACCGGCTCCTACGAGCAGTACTTC
>TRBJ1-1|few|-|TRBV6-2/TRBV6-3
CASMSPEAGNTEAFF
TGTGCCAGCATGAGCCCGGAGGCTGGCAACACTGAAGCTTTCTTT
>TRBJ2-1|many|-|TRBV7-9
CASSSGAHNEQFF
TGTGCCAGCAGCTCCGGGGCACACAATGAGCAGTTCTTC
>TRBJ2-1|few|-|TRBV2
CASSPDLYNEQFF
TGTGCCAGCAGTCCGGACTTGTACAATGAGCAGTTCTTC
>TRBJ1-5|few|-|TRBV30
CAWSSGAGNQPQHF
TGTGCCTGGAGTTCCGGGGCCGGCAATCAGCCCCAGCATTTT
>TRBJ2-7|many|-|TRBV29-1
CSVATSSYEQYF
TGCAGCGTTGCAACATCTTCCTACGAGCAGTACTTC
>TRBJ1-2|few|-|TRBV30
CAWSKPYIAGIGYTF
TGTGCCTGGAGTAAGCCCTACATTGCGGGGATAGGCTACACCTTC
>TRBJ2-3|-|TRBD1|TRBV20-1
CSARSGQGRTDTQYF
TGCAGTGCTAGATCGGGACAGGGGAGAACAGATACGCAGTATTTT
>TRBJ1-1|many|-|TRBV7-9
CASSLERTEAFF
TGTGCCAGCAGCTTAGAAAGAACTGAAGCTTTCTTT
>TRBJ1-2|many|-|TRBV7-2
CASSPTAGPVVGYTF
TGTGCCAGCAGCCCTACCGCAGGCCCGGTGGTTGGCTACACCTTC
>TRBJ2-7|-|-|TRBV6-5
CASSYAATGFYEQYF
TGTGCCAGCAGTTACGCCGCGACGGGTTTCTACGAGCAGTACTTC
>TRBJ1-5|-|-|TRBV2
CASSRTDQFNQPQHF
TGTGCCAGCAGCAGGACCGACCAATTCAATCAGCCCCAGCATTTT
>TRBJ1-2|many|-|TRBV7-6
CASSYGAALSYTF
TGTGCCAGCAGCTACGGGGCAGCTTTAAGCTACACCTTC
>TRBJ2-6|many|-|TRBV12-3/TRBV12-4
CASSSGTLSGANVLTF
TGTGCCAGCAGTTCCGGGACCCTCTCTGGGGCCAACGTCCTGACTTTC
>TRBJ2-1|few|-|TRBV19
CASSPGDTSSYNEQFF
TGTGCCAGTAGTCCTGGAGACACGAGCTCCTACAATGAGCAGTTCTTC
>TRBJ1-3|many|-|TRBV29-1
CSASTGNTIYF
TGCAGCGCTAGCACTGGAAACACCATATATTTT
>TRBJ2-3|many|-|TRBV28
CASSLGLGTDTQYF
TGTGCCAGCAGTTTAGGGCTGGGCACAGATACGCAGTATTTT
>TRBJ1-1|many|-|TRBV18
CASSPAGLNTEAFF
TGTGCCAGCTCACCCGCAGGGTTGAACACTGAAGCTTTCTTT